The 3 T cell receptor beta chains below come from one sample, sequenced in a study of regulatory T cells in long-lasting Graves disease. TCR beta libraries were built with iRepertoire HTBI primers and Arm-PCR of CDR3 regions. TCRdb reprocessed the multiplex PCR reads via MiXCR and lists one record per CDR3 protein. Of about 420,000 distinct CDR3 sequences in the sample, about 17% were seen once. Stated time point: newly diagnosed GD, antithyroid drugs for less than 3 months. Researchers made the TCR library from RNA that was extracted from PBMCs. A further study also used this sample, focusing on T cells in Graves' hyperthyroidism and ophthalmopathy.

The sample here was peripheral blood mononuclear cells (PBMCs), taken at new diagnosis, from a patient treated with antithyroid drugs. Receptor source: a woman aged 18-30 years with Graves disease.

The V gene is TRBV10-3, the J gene TRBJ2-1, with 11 bases that match TRBD2. The CDR3 runs 14 residues. Germline trimming cut 6 bases from V and 7 bases from J; bases unmatched to any gene: 5. Germline V CDR1 and CDR2: ENHRY, SYGVKD. DNA for the CDR3: TGTGCCATCAGCGATCTAGCGGGAGGTAATGAGCAGTTCTTC. This encodes CAISDLAGGNEQFF.

The chain is built from TRBV9 and TRBJ1-2; 7 bases align to TRBD1. This CDR3 spans 15 amino acids. Per germline, CDR1 SGDLS and CDR2 YYNGEE. The V segment lost 3 bases and the J segment 2 bases; nucleotides outside the gene matches: 7. The CDR3 coding sequence is TGTGCCAGCAGCGCACCTCAGGGGGGAAACTATGGCTACACCTTC. Its translation: CASSAPQGGNYGYTF.

This clonotype was detected many times. This chain connects TRBV11-2 to TRBJ2-7; 11 bases fit TRBD1. Unmatched junction bases numbered 7, after V lost 6 bases and J lost 6 bases. The CDR3 length is 14 residues. Looked up from germline, CDR1 is SGHAT and CDR2 is FQNNGV. The CDR3 protein is CASRQPGQGGEQYF. The CDR3 DNA follows: TGTGCCAGCAGGCAACCGGGACAGGGGGGCGAGCAGTACTTC.